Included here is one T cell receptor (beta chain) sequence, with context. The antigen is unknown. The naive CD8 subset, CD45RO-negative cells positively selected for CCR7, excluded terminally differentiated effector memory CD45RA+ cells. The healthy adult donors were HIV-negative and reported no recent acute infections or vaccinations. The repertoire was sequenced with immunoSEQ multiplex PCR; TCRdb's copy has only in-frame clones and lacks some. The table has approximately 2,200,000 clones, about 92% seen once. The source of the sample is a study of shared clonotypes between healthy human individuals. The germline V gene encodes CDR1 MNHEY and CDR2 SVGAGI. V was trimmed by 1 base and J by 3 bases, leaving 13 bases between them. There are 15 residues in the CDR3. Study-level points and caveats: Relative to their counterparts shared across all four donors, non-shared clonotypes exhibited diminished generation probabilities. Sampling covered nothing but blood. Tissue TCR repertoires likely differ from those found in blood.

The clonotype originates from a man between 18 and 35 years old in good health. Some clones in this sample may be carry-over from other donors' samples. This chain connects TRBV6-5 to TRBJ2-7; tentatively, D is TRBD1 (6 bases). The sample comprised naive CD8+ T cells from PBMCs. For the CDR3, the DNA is TGTGCCAGCAGTTACTTCCAGGGGAAAGGCTACGAGCAGTACTTC. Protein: CASSYFQGKGYEQYF.